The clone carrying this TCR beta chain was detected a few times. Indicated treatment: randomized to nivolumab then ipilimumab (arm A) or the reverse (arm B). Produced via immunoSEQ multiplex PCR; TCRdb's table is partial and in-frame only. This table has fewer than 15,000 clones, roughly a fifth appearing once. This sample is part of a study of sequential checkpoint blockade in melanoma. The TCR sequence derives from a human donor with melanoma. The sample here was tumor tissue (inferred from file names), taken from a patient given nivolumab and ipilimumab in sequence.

As DNA, the CDR3 is TGTGCCAGCACCCCAGGACTACGCACAGATACGCAGTATTTT. Its protein is CASTPGLRTDTQYF. The chain carries TRBV9 and TRBJ2-3, with TRBD2 as a possible D gene (6 bases). CDR3 length: 14 amino acids. V was cut by 6 bases and J by 1 base, with 12 bases left in between. The germline gives CDR1 SGDLS, CDR2 YYNGEE.